The subject of this entry is one T cell receptor (beta chain). Its matching antigen is unknown. The CDR3 covers 11 residues. Trimming stripped 5 bases from V and 6 bases from J, with 7 bases between. Per the germline V gene, CDR1 is DFQATT and CDR2 is SNEGSKA (reference sequence). These data are taken from a study of blood T cells in healthy people across ages. Study results and caveats: Diversity was estimated from one million T cells, and these estimates were considered underestimates.

Together with a sample-barcoded 5' primer, a J-beta primer mix was included in a second PCR lasting 7 to 11 cycles. Each sample provided no less than 2.5 million CDR3-containing paired-end reads. TCRdb redid the calling of the 5' RACE reads with MiXCR, one entry per CDR3 protein. The sample has roughly 500,000 distinct CDR3 sequences, nearly 25% seen once; the top ten hold 8.7%. These data were likewise used in another study, on T cells of mothers and their children. Per that study: Each mother gave over 9.5 million TCR beta CDR3 reads; each child, about 2.9 million.

The chain combines TRBV20-1 with TRBJ1-4; D uncertain. The clonotype was recovered from a boy aged 5 to 17 in good health. What was sequenced was blood. CDR3 sequence reads: CSAATHEKLFF. Here the CDR3 DNA reads TGCAGTGCTGCGACTCATGAAAAACTGTTTTTT.